This TCR beta chain stems from a study of cytomegalovirus exposure and HLA in healthy donors. The study, taken as a whole, reports: What TCR beta sequences reportedly achieved was accurate prediction of HLA-A and HLA-B alleles in most subjects. A later analysis, which compared TCR beta chains of equal frequency, found the HLA-associated ones more clonally expanded. Available immune exposure information was restricted to CMV serostatus only.

As for this clone: Its specificity is unknown. The germline gene is not matched at one end of the junction; a read error may be the cause.

Amplification used 60 Vbeta primers and 13 Jbeta primers. The protocol was immunoSEQ multiplex PCR, while the TCRdb copy is restricted to in-frame clones and leaves out a portion. This sample's table has about 130,000 clones. CDR1 and CDR2 (germline): SGHAT, FQNNGV. CDR3 length: 14 residues. Sequenced input: PBMCs. V is TRBV11-2 and J is TRBJ2-1; 8 positions match TRBD2. This receptor was identified in a man aged 25-45 years in good health and CMV-seronegative. This CDR3 reads CASTLAGTVNEQFF. CDR3 nucleotides: TGTGCCAGCACCTTAGCGGGAACCGTCAATGAGCAGTTCTTC.